This T cell receptor (beta chain) was recovered during a study of blood T cell repertoires in COVID-19. Across the whole study: The United States, Italy and Spain were the sources of the acute and convalescent COVID-19 samples. PBMCs, B-cell-depleted T cells, or T cells were the source of the cDNA or gDNA that made up the material.

Original handling: From reference gene primer amplification, estimates of nucleated cell counts were derived. The table came from immunoSEQ multiplex PCR; TCRdb's copy has only in-frame clones and leaves some out. V and J calls and clone size follow that table, whereas D and trimming were derived from the DNA. The sample has about 50,000 clones; approximately 80% are singletons. CDR3 length: 13 amino acids. The V segment lost 4 bases and the J segment 8 bases; nucleotides outside the gene matches: 9. Germline CDR1 SQVTM, CDR2 ANQGSEA. This clone was detected only once. The clonotype originates from a man between 60 and 70 years old with acute or convalescent COVID-19. Sequenced: peripheral blood. The gene calls are TRBV29-1 and TRBJ1-2; 8 nucleotides match TRBD1. As DNA, the CDR3 is TGCAGCGTTGGGGGAACAGGGGGTGAGGGCTACACCTTC. It encodes CSVGGTGGEGYTF.